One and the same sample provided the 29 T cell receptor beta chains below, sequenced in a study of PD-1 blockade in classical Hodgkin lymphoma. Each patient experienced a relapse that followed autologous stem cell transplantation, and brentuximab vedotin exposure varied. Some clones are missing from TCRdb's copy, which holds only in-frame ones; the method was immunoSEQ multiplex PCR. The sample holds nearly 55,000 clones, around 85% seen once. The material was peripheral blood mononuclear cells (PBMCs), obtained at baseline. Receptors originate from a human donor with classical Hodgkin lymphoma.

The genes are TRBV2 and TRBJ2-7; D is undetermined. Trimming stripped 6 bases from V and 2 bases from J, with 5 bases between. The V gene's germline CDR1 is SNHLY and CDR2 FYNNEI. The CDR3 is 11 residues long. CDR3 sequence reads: CASSATYEQYV. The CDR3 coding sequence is TGTGCCAGCAGCGCGACCTACGAGCAGTACGTC.

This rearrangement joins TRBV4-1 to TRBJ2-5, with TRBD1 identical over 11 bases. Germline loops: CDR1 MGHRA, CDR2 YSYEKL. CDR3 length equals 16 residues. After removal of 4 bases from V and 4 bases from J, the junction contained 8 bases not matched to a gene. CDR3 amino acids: CASSRARDRGGETQYF. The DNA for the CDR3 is TGCGCCAGCAGCCGGGCCCGGGACAGGGGGGGAGAGACCCAGTACTTC.

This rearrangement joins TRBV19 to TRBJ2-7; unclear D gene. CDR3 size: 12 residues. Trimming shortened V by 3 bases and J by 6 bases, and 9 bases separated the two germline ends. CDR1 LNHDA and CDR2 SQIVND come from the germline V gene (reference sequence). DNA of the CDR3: TGTGCCAGTAGTATTGGTGGGGTCGAGCAGTACTTC. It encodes CASSIGGVEQYF.

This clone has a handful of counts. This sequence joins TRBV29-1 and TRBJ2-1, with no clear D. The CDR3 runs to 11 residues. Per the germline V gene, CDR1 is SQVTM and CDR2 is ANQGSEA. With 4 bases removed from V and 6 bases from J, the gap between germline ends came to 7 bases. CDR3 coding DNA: TGCAGCGTTGTGGGTGGCAATGAGCAGTTCTTC. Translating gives CSVVGGNEQFF.

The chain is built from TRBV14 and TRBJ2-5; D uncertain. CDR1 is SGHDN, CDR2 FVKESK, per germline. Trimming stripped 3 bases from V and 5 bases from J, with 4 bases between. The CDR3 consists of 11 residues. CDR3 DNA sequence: TGTGCCAGCAGCCACGGTGAGACCCAGTACTTC. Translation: CASSHGETQYF.

The CDR3 DNA reads as TGTGCCAGCTCACCGGGACAGCCTGAGATGAACACTGAAGCTTTCTTT. This encodes CASSPGQPEMNTEAFF. The J gene is TRBJ1-1, the V gene TRBV18; 7 nucleotides match TRBD1. The J segment lost 0 bases and the V segment lost 3 bases, leaving 7 bases of the junction unmatched. Germline lookup yields CDR1 KGHSH and CDR2 LQKENI. The CDR3 covers 16 residues.

The CDR3 reads CASSLAFRGQRETQYF. The CDR3 nucleotides are TGTGCCAGCAGCTTAGCGTTCAGGGGGCAAAGGGAGACCCAGTACTTC. The V and J genes are TRBV7-2 and TRBJ2-5; 8 bases agree with TRBD1. Trimming took 0 bases from V and 5 from J; bases not matched to a gene: 8. CDR1 is SGHTA and CDR2 is FQGNSA in the germline V gene. This CDR3 comprises 16 residues.

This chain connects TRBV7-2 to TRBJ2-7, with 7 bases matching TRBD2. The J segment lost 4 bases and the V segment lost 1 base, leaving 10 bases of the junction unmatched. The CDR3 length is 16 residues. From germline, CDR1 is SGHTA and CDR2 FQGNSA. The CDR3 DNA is TGTGCCAGCAGCTTAGTCGGGGGAGGGCGTTTTTACGAGCAGTACTTC. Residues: CASSLVGGGRFYEQYF.

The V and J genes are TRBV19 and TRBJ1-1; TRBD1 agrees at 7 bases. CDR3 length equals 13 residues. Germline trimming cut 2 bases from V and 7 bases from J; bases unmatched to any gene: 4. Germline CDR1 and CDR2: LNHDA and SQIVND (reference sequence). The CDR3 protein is CASSIWGDSEAFF. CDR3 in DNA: TGTGCCAGTAGTATATGGGGGGACAGTGAAGCTTTCTTT.

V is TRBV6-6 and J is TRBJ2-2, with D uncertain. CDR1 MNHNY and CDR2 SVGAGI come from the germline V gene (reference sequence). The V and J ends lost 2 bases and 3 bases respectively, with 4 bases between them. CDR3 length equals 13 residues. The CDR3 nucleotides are TGTGCCAGCAGTTACGCCTACACCGGGGAGCTGTTTTTT. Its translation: CASSYAYTGELFF.

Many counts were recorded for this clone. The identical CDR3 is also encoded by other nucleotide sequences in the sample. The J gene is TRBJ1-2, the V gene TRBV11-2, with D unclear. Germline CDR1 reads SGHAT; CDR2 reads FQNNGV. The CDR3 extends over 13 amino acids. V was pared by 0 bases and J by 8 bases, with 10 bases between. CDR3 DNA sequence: TGTGCCAGCAGCTTAGAACCAGGTGGCGGCTACACCTTC. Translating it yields CASSLEPGGGYTF.

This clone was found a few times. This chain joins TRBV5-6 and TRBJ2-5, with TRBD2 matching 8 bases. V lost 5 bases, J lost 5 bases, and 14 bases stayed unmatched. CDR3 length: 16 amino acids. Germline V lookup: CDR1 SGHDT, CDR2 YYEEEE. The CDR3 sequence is CASSSLGGTRGETQYF. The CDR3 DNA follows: TGTGCCAGCAGTTCTCTAGGGGGGACTAGGGGTGAGACCCAGTACTTC.

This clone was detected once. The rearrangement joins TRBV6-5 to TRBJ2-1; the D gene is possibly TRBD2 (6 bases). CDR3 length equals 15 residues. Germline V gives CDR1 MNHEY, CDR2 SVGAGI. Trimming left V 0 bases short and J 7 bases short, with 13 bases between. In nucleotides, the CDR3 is TGTGCCAGCAGTTACTCGGGACTCCAAAGGAATGAGCAGTTCTTC. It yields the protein CASSYSGLQRNEQFF.

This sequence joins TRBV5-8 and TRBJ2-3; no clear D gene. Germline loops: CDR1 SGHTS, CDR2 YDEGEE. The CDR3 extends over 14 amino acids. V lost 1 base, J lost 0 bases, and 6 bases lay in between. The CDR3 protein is CASSLKGSTDTQYF. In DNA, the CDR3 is TGTGCCAGCAGCTTGAAAGGGAGCACAGATACGCAGTATTTT.

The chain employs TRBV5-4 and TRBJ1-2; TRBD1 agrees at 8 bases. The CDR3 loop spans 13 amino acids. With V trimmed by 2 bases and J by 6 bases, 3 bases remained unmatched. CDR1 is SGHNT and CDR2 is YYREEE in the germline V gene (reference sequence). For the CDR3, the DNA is TGTGCCAGCAGCTTCGACAGGGGCCATGGCTACACCTTC. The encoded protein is CASSFDRGHGYTF.

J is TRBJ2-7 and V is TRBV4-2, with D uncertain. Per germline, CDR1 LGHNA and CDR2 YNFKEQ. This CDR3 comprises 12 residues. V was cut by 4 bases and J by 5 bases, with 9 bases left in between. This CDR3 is CASSRPGNEQYF. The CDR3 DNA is TGTGCCAGCAGCCGCCCTGGGAACGAGCAGTACTTC.

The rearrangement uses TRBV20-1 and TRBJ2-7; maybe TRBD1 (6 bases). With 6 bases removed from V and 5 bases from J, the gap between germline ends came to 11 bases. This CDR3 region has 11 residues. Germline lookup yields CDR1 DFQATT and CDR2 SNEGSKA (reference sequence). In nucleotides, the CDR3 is TGCAGTGCGAAACAGGGAAACGAGCAGTACTTC. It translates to CSAKQGNEQYF.

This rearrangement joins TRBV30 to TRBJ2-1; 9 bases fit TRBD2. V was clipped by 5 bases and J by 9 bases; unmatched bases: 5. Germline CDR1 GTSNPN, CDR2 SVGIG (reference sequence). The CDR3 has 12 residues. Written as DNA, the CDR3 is TGTGCCTGGGCTGATAGCGGGAGTGAGCAGTTCTTC. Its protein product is CAWADSGSEQFF.

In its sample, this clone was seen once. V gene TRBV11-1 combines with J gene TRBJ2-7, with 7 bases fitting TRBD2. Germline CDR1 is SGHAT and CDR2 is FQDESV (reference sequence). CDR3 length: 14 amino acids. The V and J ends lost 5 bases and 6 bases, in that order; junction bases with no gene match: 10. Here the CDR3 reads CASSNSGSSGEQYF. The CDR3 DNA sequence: TGTGCCAGCAGCAATAGCGGGTCCTCGGGCGAGCAGTACTTC.

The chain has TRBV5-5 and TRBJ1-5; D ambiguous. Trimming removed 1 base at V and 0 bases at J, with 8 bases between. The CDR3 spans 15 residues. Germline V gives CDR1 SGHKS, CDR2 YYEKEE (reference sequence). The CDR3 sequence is CASSLRRDSNQPQHF. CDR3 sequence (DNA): TGTGCCAGCAGCTTGCGGCGGGATAGCAATCAGCCCCAGCATTTT.

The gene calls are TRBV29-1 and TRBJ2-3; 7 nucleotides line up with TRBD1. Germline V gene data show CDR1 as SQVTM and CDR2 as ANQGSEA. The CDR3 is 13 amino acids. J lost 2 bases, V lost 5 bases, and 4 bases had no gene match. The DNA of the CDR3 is TGCAGCGTTCCGACAGGGTACACAGATACGCAGTATTTT. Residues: CSVPTGYTDTQYF.

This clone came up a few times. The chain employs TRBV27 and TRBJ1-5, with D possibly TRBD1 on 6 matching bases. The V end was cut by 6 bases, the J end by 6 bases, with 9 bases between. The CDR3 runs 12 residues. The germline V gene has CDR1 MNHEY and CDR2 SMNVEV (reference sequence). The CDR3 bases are TGTGCCAGCAGCACAGGGTCTCAGCCCCAGCATTTT. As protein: CASSTGSQPQHF.

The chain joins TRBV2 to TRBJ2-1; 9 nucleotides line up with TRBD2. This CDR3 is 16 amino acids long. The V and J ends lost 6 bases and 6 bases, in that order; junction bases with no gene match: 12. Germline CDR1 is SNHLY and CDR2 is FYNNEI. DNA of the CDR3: TGTGCCAGCAGCGAGGACCGGACTAGCGAGGGCAATGAGCAGTTCTTC. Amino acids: CASSEDRTSEGNEQFF.

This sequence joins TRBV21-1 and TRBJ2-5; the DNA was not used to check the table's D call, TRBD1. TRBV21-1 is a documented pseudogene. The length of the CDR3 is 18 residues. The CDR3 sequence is CASSKVGLPQGDQETQYF. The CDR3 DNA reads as TGTGCCAGCAGCAAAGTCGGACTACCCCAGGGGGACCAAGAGACCCAGTACTTC.

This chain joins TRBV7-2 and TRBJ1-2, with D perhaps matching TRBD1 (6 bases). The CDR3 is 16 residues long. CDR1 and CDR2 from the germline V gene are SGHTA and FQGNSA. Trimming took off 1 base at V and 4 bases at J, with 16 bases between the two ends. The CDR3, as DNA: TGTGCCAGCAGCTTAGTGCGGGGGCAGGGCAGCTATGGCTACACCTTC. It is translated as CASSLVRGQGSYGYTF.

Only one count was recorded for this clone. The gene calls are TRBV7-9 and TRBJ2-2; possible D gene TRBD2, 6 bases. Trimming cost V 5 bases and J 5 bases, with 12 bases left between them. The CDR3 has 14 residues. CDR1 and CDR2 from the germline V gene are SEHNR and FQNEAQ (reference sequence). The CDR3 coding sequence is TGTGCCAGCAGCCTGGGACTTGTAACCGGGGAGCTGTTTTTT. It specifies CASSLGLVTGELFF.

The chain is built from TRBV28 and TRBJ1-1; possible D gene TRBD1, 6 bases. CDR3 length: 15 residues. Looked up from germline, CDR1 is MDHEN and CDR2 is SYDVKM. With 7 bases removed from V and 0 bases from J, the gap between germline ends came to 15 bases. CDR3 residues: CASTRGGAVNTEAFF. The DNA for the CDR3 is TGTGCCAGCACCCGGGGGGGGGCTGTGAACACTGAAGCTTTCTTT.

The CDR3 spells CASSVAEGFRDTQYF. In nucleotides, the CDR3 is TGTGCCAGCAGCGTAGCGGAGGGCTTCAGAGATACGCAGTATTTT. This sequence joins TRBV9 and TRBJ2-3; tentatively, D is TRBD2 (6 bases). V lost 0 bases and J 5 bases, leaving 13 bases between the germline ends. Looked up from germline, CDR1 is SGDLS and CDR2 is YYNGEE. This CDR3 has 15 amino acids.

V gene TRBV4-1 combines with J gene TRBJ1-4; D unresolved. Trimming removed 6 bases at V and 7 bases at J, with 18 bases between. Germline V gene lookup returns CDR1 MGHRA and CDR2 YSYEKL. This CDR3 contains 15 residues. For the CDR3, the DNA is TGCGCCAGCAGTAGAACCGGGTTACCAGGTGAAAAACTGTTTTTT. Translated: CASSRTGLPGEKLFF.